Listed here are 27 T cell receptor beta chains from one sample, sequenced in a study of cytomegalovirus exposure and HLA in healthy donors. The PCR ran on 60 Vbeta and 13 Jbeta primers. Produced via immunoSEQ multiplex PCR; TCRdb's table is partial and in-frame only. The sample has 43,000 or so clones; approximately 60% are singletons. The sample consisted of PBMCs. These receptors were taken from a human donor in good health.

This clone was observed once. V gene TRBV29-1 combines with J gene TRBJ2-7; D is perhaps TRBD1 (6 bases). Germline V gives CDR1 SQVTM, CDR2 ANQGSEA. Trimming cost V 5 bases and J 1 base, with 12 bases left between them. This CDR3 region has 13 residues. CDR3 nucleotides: TGCAGCGTTTCGCCAACAGGGTCCTACGAGCAGTACTTC. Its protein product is CSVSPTGSYEQYF.

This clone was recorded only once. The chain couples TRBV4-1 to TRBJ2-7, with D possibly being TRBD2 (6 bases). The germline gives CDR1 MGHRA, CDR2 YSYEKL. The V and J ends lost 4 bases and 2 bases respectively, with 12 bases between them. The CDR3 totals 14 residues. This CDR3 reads CASSLGGSAYEQYF. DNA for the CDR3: TGCGCCAGCAGCCTTGGGGGGTCTGCCTACGAGCAGTACTTC.

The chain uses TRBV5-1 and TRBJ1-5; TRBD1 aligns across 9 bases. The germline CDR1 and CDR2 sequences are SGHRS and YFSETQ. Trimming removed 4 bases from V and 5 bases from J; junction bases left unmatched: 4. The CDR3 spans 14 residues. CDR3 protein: CASSMDRGDQPQHF. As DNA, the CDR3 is TGCGCCAGCAGCATGGACAGGGGAGATCAGCCCCAGCATTTT.

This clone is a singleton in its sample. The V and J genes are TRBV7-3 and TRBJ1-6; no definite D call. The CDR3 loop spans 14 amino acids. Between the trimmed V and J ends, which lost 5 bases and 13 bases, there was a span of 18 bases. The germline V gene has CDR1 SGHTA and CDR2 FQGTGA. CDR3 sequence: CASSTWPGSFPLHF. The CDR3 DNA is TGTGCCAGCAGCACGTGGCCAGGCTCCTTCCCCCTCCACTTT. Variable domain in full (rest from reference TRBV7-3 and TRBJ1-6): GAGVSQTPSNKVTEKGKYVELRCDPISGHTALYWYRQSLGQGPEFLIYFQGTGAADDSGLPNDRFFAVRPEGSVSTLKIQRTERGDSAVYLCASSTWPGSFPLHFGNGTRLTVT.

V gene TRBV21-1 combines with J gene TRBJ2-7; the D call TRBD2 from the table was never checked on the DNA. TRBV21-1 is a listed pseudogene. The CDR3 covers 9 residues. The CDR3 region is CASLYEQYF. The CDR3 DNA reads TGTGCCAGCCTCTACGAGCAGTACTTC.

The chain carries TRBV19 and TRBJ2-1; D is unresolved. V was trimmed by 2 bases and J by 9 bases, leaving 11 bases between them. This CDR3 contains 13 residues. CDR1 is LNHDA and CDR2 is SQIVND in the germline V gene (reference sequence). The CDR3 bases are TGTGCCAGTAGTATATCCCGACATTCTGAGCAGTTCTTC. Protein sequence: CASSISRHSEQFF.

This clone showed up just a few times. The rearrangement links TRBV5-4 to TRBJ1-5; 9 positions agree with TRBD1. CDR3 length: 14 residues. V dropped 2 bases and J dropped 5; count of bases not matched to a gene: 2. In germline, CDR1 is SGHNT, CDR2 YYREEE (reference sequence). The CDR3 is CASSLDRGDQPQHF. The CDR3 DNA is TGTGCCAGCAGCTTAGACAGGGGGGATCAGCCCCAGCATTTT.

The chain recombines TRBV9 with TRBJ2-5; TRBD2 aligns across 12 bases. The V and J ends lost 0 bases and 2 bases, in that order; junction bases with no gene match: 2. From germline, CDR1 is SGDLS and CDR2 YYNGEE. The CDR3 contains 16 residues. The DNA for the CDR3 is TGTGCCAGCAGCGTAGCGACTAGCGGGGGTCAAGAGACCCAGTACTTC. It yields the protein CASSVATSGGQETQYF.

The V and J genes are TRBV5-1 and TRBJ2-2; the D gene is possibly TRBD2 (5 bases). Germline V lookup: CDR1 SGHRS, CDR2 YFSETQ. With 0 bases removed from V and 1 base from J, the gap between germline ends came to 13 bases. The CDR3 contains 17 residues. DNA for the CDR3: TGCGCCAGCAGCTTGGACGAATGGACTCAGAACACCGGGGAGCTGTTTTTT. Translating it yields CASSLDEWTQNTGELFF. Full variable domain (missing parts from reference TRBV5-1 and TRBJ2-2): KAGVTQTPRYLIKTRGQQVTLSCSPISGHRSVSWYQQTPGQGLQFLFEYFSETQRNKGNFPGRFSGRQFSNSRSEMNVSTLELGDSALYLCASSLDEWTQNTGELFFGEGSRLTVL.

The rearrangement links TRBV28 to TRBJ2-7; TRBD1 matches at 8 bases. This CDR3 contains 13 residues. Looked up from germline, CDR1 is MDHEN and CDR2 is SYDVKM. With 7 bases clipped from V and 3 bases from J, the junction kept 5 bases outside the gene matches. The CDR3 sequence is CASNPGQDYEQYF. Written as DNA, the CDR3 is TGTGCCAGCAATCCGGGACAGGACTACGAGCAGTACTTC.

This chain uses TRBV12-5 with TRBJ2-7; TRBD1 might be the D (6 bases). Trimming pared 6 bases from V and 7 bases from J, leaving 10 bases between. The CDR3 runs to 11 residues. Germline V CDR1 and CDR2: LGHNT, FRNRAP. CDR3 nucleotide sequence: TGTGCTAGTGGCTTACAGGGAGAGCAGTACTTC. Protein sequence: CASGLQGEQYF.

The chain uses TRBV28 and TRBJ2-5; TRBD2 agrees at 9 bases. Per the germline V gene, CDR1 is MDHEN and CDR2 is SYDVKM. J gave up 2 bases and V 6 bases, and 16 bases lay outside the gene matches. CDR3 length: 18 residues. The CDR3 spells CASSQLGILAGQQETQYF. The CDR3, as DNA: TGTGCCAGCAGCCAACTTGGCATTCTAGCGGGGCAACAAGAGACCCAGTACTTC. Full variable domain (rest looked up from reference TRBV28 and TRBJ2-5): DVKVTQSSRYLVKRTGEKVFLECVQDMDHENMFWYRQDPGLGLRLIYFSYDVKMKEKGDIPEGYSVSREKKERFSLILESASTNQTSMYLCASSQLGILAGQQETQYFGPGTRLLVL.

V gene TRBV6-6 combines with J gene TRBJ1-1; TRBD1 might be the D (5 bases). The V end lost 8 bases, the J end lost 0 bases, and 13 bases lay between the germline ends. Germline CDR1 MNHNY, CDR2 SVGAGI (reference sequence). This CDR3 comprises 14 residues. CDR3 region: CASRGTPMNTEAFF. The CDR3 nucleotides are TGTGCCAGCCGGGGGACCCCGATGAACACTGAAGCTTTCTTT.

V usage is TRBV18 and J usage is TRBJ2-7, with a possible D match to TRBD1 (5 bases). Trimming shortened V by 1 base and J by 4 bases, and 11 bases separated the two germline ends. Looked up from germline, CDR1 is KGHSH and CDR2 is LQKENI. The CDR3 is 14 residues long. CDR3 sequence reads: CASSPLRTTYEQYF. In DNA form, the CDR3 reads TGTGCCAGCTCACCACTCCGGACAACTTACGAGCAGTACTTC.

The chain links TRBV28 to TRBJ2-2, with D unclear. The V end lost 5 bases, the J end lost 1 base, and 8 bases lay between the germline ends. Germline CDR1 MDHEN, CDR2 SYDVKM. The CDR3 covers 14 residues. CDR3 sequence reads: CASSDIMNTGELFF. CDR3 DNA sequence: TGTGCCAGCAGTGACATAATGAACACCGGGGAGCTGTTTTTT.

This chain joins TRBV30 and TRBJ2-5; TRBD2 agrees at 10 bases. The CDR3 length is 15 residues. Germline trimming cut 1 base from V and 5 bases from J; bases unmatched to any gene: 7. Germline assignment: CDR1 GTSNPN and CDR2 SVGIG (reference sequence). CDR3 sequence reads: CAWSALAGVLETQYF. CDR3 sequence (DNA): TGTGCCTGGAGTGCCCTAGCGGGGGTTTTGGAGACCCAGTACTTC.

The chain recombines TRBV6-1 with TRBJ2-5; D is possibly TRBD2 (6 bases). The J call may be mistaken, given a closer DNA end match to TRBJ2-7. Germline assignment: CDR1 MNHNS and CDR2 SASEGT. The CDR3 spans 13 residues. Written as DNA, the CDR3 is TGTGCCAGCCGGGACTCCCCATCCTACGAGCAGTACTTC. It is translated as CASRDSPSYEQYF.

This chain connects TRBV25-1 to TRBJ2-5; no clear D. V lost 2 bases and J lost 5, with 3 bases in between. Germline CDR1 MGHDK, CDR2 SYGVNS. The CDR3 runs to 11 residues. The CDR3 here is CASSEAETQYF. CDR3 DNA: TGTGCCAGCAGTGAAGCGGAGACCCAGTACTTC.

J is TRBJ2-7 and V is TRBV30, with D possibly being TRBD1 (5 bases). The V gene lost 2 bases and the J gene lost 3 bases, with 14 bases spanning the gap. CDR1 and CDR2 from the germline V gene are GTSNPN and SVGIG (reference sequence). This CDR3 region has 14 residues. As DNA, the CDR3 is TGTGCCTGGAGTACTCGACAGAGTTACTACGAGCAGTACTTC. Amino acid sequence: CAWSTRQSYYEQYF.

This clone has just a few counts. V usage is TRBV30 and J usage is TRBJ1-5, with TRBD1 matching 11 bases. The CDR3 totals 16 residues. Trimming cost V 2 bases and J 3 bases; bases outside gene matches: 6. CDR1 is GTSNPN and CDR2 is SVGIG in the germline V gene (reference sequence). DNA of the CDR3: TGTGCCTGGAGTCACCGGGACAGGGGGTCCAATCAGCCCCAGCATTTT. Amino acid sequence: CAWSHRDRGSNQPQHF.

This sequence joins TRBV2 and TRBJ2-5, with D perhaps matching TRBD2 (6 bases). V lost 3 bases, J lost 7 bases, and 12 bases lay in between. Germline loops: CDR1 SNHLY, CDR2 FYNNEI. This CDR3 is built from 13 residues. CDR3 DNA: TGTGCCAGCAGTGAGATGCCGGGAGCGACCCAGTACTTC. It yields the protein CASSEMPGATQYF.

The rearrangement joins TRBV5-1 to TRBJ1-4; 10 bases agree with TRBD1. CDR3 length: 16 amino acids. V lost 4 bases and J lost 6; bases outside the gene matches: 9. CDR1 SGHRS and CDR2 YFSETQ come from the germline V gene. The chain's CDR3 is CASSQGRDRGYEKLFF. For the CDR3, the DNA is TGCGCCAGCAGCCAGGGCCGGGACAGGGGCTATGAAAAACTGTTTTTT.

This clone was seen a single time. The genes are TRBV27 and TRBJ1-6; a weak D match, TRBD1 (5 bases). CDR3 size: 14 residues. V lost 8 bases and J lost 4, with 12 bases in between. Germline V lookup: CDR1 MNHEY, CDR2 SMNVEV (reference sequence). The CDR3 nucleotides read TGTGCCAGCGGCCCCCGGGGGTATAATTCACCCCTCCACTTT. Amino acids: CASGPRGYNSPLHF.

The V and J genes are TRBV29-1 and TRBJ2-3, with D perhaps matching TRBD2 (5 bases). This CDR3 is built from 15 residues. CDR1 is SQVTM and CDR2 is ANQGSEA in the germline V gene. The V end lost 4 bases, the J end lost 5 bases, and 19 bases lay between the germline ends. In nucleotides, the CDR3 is TGCAGCGTTGTAGCGTCCCTTATACCCGAAGATACGCAGTATTTT. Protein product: CSVVASLIPEDTQYF.

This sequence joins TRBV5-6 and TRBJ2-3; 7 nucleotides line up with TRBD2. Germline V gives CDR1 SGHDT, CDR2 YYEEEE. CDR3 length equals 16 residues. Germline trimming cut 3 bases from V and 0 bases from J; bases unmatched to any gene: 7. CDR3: CASSSVTSASTDTQYF. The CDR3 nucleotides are TGTGCCAGCAGCTCGGTTACTAGCGCAAGCACAGATACGCAGTATTTT.

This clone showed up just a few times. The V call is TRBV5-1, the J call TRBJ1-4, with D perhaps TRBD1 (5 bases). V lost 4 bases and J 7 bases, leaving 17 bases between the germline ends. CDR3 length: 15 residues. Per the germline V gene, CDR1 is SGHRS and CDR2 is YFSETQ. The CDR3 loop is CASSLTRGGSEKLFF. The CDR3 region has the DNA TGCGCCAGCAGCCTTACTCGCGGGGGGTCTGAAAAACTGTTTTTT.

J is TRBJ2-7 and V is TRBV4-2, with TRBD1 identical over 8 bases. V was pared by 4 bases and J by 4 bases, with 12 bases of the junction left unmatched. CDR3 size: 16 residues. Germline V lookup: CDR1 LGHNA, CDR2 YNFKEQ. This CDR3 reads CASSLFDRGGGYEQYF. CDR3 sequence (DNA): TGTGCCAGCAGCCTTTTCGACAGGGGCGGTGGATACGAGCAGTACTTC.